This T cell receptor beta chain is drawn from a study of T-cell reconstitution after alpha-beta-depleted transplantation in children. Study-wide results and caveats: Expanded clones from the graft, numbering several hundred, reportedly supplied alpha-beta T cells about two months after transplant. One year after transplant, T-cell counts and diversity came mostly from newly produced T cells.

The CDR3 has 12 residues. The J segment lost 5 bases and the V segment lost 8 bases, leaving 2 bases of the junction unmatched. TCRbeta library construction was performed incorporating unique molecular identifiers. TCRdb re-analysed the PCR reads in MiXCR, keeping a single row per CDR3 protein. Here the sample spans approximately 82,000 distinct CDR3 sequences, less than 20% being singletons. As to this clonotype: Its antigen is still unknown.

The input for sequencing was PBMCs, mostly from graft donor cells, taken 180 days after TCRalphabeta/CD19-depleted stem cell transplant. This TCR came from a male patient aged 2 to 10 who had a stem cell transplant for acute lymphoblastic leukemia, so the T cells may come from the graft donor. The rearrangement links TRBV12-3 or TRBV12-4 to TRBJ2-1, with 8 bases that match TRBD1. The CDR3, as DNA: TGTGCCAGCGACAGGGGTGACAATGAGCAGTTCTTC. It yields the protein CASDRGDNEQFF.